This T cell receptor beta chain comes out of a study of cytomegalovirus exposure and HLA in healthy donors. Germline CDR1 and CDR2: MNHNS and SASEGT. V lost 7 bases and J lost 10; bases outside the gene matches: 10. The CDR3 loop spans 14 amino acids. Primers for the PCR totalled 60 Vbeta and 13 Jbeta. Some clones are missing from TCRdb's copy, which holds only in-frame ones; the method was immunoSEQ multiplex PCR. Found here are around 50,000 clones, roughly 80% of them singletons; the top ten hold 1.5% to 2%. A few counts support this clone. J is TRBJ1-6 and V is TRBV6-1, with TRBD1 matching over 7 bases. The specimen was PBMCs. This sequence originates from a middle-aged man in good health and CMV-seronegative. CDR3 coding DNA: TGTGCCAGCAACCGCGGGGACAGTAACTCACCCCTCCACTTT. It yields the protein CASNRGDSNSPLHF.